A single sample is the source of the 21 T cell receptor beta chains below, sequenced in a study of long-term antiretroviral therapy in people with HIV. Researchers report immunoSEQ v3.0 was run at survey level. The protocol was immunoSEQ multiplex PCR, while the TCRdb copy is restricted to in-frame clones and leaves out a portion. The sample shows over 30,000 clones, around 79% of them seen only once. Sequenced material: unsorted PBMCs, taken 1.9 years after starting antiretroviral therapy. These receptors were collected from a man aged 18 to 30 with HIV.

CDR3 bases: TGTGCCAGCAGCATAAGCGGGGGGGCCCAAGAGACCCAGTACTTC. It translates to CASSISGGAQETQYF. The genes are TRBV11-2 and TRBJ2-5; the match to TRBD2 covers 10 bases. Germline CDR1 reads SGHAT; CDR2 reads FQNNGV. V lost 5 bases to trimming and J lost 1 base; unmatched junction nucleotides: 4. This CDR3 is built from 15 residues. The full variable domain, in which reference TRBV11-2 and TRBJ2-5 provide the parts outside the CDR3, is EAGVAQSPRYKIIEKRQSVAFWCNPISGHATLYWYQQILGQGPKLLIQFQNNGVVDDSQLPKDRFSAERLKGVDSTLKIQPAKLEDSAVYLCASSISGGAQETQYFGPGTRLLVL.

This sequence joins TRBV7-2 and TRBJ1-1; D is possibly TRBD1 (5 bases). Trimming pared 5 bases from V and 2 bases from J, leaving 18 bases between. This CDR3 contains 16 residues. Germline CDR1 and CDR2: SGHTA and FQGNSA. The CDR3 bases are TGTGCCAGCAGCCGTCGGGCGACAGTGATTAACACTGAAGCTTTCTTT. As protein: CASSRRATVINTEAFF.

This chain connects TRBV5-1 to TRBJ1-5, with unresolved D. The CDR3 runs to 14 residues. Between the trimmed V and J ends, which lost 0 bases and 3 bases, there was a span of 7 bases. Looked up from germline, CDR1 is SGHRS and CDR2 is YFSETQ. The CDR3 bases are TGCGCCAGCAGCTTGGACGGCGACAATCAGCCCCAGCATTTT. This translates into CASSLDGDNQPQHF.

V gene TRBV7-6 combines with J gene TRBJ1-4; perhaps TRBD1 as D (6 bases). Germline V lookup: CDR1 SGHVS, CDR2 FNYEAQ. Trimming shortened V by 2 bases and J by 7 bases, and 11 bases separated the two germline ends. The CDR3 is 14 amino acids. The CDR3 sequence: CASSLRQDVEKLFF. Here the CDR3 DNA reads TGTGCCAGCAGCTTAAGACAGGACGTTGAAAAACTGTTTTTT.

The CDR3 here is CASSPDRVAYEQYF. The CDR3 nucleotides are TGCGCCAGCAGCCCGGACAGGGTGGCCTACGAGCAGTACTTC. The V and J genes are TRBV4-1 and TRBJ2-7; 8 nucleotides line up with TRBD1. The CDR3 totals 14 residues. V lost 4 bases to trimming and J lost 2 bases; unmatched junction nucleotides: 4. CDR1 and CDR2 from the germline V gene are MGHRA and YSYEKL.

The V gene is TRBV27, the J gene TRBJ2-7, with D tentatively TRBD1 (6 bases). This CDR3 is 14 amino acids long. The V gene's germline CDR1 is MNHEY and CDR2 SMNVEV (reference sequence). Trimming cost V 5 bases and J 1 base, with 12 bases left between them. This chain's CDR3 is CASSRTGTSYEQYF. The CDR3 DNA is TGTGCCAGCAGTCGCACCGGGACATCCTACGAGCAGTACTTC.

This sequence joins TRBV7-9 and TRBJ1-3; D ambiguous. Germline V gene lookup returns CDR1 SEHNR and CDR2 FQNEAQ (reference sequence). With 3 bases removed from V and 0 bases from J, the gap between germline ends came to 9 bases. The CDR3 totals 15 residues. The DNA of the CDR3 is TGTGCCAGCAGCTTGCGGGTGGGCTCTGGAAACACCATATATTTT. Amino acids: CASSLRVGSGNTIYF.

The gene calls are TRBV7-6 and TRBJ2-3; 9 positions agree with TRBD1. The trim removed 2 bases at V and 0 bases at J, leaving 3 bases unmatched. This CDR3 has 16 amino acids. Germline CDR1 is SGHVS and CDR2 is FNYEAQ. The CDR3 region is CASSLRGQGSTDTQYF. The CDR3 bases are TGTGCCAGCAGCTTAAGGGGACAGGGTAGCACAGATACGCAGTATTTT.

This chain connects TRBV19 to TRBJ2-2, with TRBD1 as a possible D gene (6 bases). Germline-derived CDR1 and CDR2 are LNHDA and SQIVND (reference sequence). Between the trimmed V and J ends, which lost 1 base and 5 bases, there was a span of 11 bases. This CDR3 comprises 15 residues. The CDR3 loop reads CASSIAEGQTGELFF. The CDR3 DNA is TGTGCCAGTAGTATAGCTGAAGGACAGACCGGGGAGCTGTTTTTT.

CDR3 in amino acids: CASSQDLPGSNQPQHF. The DNA of the CDR3 is TGCGCCAGCAGCCAAGATCTCCCGGGGAGCAATCAGCCCCAGCATTTT. The chain couples TRBV4-1 to TRBJ1-5; D uncertain. Germline V lookup: CDR1 MGHRA, CDR2 YSYEKL. The CDR3 is made up of 16 amino acids. V gave up 0 bases and J gave up 1 base, with 10 bases separating them.

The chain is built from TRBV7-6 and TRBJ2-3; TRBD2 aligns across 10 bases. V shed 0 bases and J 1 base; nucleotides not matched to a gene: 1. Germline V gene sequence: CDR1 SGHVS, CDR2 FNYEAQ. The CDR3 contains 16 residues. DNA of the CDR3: TGTGCCAGCAGCTTAGCTACTAGCGGGGGCACAGATACGCAGTATTTT. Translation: CASSLATSGGTDTQYF.

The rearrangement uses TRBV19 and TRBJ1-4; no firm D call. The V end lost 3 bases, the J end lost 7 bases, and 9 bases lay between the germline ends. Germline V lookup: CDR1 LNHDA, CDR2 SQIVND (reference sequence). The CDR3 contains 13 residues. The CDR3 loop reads CASSMGIGEKLFF. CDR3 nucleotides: TGTGCCAGTAGTATGGGGATTGGTGAAAAACTGTTTTTT. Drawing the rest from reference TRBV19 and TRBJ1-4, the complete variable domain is DGGITQSPKYLFRKEGQNVTLSCEQNLNHDAMYWYRQDPGQGLRLIYYSQIVNDFQKGDIAEGYSVSREKKESFPLTVTSAQKNPTAFYLCASSMGIGEKLFFGSGTQLSVL.

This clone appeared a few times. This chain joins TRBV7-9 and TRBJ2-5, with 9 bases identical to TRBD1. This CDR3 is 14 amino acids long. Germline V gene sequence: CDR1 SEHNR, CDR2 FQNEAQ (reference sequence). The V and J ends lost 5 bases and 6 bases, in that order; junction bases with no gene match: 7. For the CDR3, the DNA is TGTGCCAGCAGCCCTAGGGACAGGGTCCAGACCCAGTACTTC. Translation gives CASSPRDRVQTQYF.

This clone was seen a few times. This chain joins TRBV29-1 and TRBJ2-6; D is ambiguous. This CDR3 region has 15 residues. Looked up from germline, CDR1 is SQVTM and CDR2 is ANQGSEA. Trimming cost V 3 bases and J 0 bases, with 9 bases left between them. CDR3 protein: CSVEIGYSGANVLTF. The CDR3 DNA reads TGCAGCGTTGAGATCGGGTACTCTGGGGCCAACGTCCTGACTTTC.

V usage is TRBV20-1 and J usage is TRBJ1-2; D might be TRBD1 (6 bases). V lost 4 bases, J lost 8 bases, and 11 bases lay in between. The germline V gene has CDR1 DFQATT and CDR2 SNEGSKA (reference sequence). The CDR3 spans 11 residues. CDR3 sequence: CSANTRGGYTF. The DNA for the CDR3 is TGCAGTGCTAATACCAGGGGCGGCTACACCTTC.

Here the CDR3 reads CASSPRDHQETQYF. CDR3 nucleotide sequence: TGCGCCAGCAGCCCCCGGGATCATCAAGAGACCCAGTACTTC. The chain is built from TRBV4-1 and TRBJ2-5; possible D gene TRBD2, 5 bases. This CDR3 has 14 residues. Trimming left V 4 bases short and J 2 bases short, with 11 bases between. Germline-derived CDR1 and CDR2 are MGHRA and YSYEKL.

CDR3 protein: CASSFGQGLYNEQFF. The CDR3 coding sequence is TGTGCCAGCAGCTTTGGACAGGGGCTCTACAATGAGCAGTTCTTC. The chain is built from TRBV7-2 and TRBJ2-1; TRBD1 matches at 9 bases. Germline V gene lookup returns CDR1 SGHTA and CDR2 FQGNSA. V shed 3 bases, J shed 3 bases, and the junction held 3 bases outside the gene matches. The CDR3 sequence is 15 residues long. Full variable domain (remainder filled in from reference TRBV7-2 and TRBJ2-1): GAGVSQSPSNKVTEKGKDVELRCDPISGHTALYWYRQSLGQGLEFLIYFQGNSAPDKSGLPSDRFSAERTGGSVSTLTIQRTQQEDSAVYLCASSFGQGLYNEQFFGPGTRLTVL.

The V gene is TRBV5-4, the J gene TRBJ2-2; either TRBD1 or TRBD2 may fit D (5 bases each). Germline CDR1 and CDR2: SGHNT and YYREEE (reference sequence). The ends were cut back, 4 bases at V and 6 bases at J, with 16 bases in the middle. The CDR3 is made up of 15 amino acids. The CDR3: CASSQTGSGPGELFF. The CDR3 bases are TGTGCCAGCAGCCAAACGGGGTCGGGGCCCGGGGAGCTGTTTTTT.

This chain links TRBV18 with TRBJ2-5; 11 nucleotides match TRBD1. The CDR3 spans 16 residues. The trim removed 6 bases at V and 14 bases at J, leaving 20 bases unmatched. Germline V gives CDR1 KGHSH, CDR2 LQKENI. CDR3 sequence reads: CASSQGQGGTQAGPYF. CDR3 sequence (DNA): TGTGCCAGCTCCCAGGGACAGGGGGGGACCCAAGCGGGTCCCTACTTC.

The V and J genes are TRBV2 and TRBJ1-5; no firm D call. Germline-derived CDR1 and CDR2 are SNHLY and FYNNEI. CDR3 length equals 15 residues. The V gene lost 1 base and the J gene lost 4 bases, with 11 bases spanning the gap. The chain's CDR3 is CASSEGVARNQPQHF. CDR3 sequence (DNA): TGTGCCAGCAGTGAAGGGGTTGCTCGGAATCAGCCCCAGCATTTT.

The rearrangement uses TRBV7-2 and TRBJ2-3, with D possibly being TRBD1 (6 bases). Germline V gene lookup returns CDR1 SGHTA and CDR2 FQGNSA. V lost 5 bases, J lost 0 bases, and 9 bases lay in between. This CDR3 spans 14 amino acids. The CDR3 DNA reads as TGTGCCAGCAGCCTACAGGGAAGCACAGATACGCAGTATTTT. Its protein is CASSLQGSTDTQYF.